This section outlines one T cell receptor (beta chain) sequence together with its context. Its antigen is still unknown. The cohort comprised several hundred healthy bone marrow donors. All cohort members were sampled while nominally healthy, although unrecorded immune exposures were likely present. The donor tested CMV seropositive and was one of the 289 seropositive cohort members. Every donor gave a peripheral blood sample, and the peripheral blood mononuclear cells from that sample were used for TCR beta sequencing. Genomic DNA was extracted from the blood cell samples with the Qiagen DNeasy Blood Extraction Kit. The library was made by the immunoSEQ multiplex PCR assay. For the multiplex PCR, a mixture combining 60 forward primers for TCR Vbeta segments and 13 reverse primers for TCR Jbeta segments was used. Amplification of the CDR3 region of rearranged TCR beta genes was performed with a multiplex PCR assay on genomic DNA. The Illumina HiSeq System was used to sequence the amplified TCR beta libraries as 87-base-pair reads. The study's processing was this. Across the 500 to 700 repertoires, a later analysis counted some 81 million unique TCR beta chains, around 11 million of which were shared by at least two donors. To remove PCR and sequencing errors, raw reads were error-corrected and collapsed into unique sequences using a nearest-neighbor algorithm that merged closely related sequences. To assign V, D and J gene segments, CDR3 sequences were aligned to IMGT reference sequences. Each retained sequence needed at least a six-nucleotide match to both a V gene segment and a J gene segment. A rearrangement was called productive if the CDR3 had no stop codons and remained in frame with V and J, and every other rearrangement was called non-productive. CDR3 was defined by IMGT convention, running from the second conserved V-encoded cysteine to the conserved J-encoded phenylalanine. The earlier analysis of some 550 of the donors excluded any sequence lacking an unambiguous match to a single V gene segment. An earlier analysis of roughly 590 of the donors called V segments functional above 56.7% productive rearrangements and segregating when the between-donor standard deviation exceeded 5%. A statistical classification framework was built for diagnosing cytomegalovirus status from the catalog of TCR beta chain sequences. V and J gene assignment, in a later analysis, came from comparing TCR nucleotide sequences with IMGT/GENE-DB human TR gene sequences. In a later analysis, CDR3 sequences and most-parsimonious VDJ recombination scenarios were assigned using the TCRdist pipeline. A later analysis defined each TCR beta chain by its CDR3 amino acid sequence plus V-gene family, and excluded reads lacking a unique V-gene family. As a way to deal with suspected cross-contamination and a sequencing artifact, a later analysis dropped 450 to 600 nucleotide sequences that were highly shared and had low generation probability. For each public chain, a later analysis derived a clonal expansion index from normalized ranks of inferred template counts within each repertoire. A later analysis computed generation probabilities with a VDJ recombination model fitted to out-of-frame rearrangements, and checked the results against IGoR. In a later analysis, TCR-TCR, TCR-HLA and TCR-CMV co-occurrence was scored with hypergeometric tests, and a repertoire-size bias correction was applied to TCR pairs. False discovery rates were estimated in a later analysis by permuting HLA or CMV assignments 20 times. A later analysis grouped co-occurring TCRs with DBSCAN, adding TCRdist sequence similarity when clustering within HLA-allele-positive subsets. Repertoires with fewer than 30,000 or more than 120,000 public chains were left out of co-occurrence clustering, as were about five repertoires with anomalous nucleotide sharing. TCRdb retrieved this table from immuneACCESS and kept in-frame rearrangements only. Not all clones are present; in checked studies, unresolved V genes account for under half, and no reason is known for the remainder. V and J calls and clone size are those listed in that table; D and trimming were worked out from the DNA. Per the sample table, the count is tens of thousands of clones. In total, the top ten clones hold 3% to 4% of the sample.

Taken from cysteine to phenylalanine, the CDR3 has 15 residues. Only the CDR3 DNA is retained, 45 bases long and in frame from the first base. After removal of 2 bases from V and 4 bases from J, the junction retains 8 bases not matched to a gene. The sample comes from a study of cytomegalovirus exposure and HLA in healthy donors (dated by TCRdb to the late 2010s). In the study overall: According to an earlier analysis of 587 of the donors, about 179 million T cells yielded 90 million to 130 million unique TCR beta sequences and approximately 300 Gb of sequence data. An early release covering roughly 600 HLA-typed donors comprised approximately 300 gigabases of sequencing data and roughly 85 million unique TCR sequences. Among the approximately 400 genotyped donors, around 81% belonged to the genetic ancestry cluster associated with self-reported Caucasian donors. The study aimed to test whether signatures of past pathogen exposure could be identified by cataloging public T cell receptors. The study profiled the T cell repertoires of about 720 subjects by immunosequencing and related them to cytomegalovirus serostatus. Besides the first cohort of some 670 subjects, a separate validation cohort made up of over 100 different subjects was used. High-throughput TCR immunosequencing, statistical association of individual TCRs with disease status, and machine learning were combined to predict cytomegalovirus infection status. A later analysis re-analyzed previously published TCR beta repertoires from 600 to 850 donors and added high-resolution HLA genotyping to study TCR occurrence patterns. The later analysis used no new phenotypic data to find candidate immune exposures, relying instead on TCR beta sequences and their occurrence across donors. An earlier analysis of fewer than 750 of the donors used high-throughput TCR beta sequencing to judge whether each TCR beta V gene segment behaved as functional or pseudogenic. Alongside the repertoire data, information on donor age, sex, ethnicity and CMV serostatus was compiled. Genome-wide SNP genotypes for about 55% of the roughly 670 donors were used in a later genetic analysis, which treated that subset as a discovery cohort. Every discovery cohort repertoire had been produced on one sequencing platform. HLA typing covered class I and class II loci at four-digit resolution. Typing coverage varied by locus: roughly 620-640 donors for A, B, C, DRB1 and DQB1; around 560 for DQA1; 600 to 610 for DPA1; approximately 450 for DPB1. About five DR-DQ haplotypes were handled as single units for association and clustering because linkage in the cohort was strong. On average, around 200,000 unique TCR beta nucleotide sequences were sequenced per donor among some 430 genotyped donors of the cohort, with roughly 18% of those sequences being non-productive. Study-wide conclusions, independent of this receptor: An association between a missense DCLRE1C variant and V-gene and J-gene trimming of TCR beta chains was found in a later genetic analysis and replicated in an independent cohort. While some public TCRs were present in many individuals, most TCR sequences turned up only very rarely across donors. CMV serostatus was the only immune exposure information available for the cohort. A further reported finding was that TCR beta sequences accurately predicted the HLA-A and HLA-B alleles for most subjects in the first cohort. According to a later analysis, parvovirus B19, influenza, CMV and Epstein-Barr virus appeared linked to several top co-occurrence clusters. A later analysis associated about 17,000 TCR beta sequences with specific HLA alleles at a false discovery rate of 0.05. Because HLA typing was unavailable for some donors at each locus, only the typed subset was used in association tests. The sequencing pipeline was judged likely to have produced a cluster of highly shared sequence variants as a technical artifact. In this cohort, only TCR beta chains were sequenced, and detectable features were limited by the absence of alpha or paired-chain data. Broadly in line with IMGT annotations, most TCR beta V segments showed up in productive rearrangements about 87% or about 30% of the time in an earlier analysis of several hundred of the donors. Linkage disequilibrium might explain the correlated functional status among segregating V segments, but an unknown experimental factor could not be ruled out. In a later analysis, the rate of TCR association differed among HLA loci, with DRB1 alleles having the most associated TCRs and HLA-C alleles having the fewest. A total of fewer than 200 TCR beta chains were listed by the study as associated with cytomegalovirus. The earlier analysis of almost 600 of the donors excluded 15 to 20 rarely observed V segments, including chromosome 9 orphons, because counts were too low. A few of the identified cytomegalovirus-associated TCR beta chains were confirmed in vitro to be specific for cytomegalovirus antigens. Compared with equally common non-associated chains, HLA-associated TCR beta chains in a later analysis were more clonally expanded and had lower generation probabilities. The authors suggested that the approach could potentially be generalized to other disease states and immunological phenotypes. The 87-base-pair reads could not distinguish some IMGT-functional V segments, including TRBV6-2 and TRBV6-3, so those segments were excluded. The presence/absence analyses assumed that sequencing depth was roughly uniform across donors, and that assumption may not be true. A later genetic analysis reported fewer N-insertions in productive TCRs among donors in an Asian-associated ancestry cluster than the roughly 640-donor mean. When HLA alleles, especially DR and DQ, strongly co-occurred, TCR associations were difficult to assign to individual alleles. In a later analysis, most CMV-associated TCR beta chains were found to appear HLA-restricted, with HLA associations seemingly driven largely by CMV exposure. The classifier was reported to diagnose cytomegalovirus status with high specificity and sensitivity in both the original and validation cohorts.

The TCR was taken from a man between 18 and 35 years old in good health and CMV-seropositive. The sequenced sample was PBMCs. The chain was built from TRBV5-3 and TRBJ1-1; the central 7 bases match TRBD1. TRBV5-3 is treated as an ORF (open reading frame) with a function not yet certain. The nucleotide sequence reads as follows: TGTGCCAGAAGCTTATTGAAGGGGGCGACCACTGAAGCTTTCTTT. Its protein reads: CARSLLKGATTEAFF.